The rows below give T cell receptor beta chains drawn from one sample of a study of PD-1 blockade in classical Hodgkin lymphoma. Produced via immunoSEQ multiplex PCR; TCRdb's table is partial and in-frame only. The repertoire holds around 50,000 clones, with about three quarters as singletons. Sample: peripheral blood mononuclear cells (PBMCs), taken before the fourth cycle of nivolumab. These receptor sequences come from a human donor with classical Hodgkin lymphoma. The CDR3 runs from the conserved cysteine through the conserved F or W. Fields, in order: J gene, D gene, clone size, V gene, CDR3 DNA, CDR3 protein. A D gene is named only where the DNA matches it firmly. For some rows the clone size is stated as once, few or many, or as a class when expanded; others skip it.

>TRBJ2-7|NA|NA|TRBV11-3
TGTGCCAGCAGCCCCCGTGGAGGGTCCCACTACGAGCAGTACTTC
CASSPRGGSHYEQYF
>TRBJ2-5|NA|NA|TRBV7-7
TGTGCTAGCAGCTGGCGTTTCGATGCCCAAGAGACCCAGTACTTC
CASSWRFDAQETQYF
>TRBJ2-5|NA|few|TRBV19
TGTGCCAGTAGTCAGGAGGGGGTGGAGACCCAGTACTTC
CASSQEGVETQYF
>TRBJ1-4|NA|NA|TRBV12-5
TGTGCTAGTGGTTTGGGGGACGTCCAAAGTGAAAAACTGTTTTTT
CASGLGDVQSEKLFF
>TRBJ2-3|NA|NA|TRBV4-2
TGTGCCAGCAGCCAAGGGACGGCGGAGGGAGGAGATACGCAGTATTTT
CASSQGTAEGGDTQYF
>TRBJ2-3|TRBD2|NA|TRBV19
TGTGCCAGTAGTACCTCGGGACTAGCGGATAGCACAGATACGCAGTATTTT
CASSTSGLADSTDTQYF
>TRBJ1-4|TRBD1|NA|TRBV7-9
TGTGCCAGCAGCTTAGCGCGGGCAGGGGGCGGTGAAAAACTGTTTTTT
CASSLARAGGGEKLFF
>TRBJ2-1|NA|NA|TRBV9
TGTGCCAGCAGCGTAGAAGGGGATCCCCGGTACAATGAGCAGTTCTTC
CASSVEGDPRYNEQFF
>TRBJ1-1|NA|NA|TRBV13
TGTGCCAGCAGCTTCGCCCCGGGAGGTAGCACTGAAGCTTTCTTT
CASSFAPGGSTEAFF
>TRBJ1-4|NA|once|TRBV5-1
TGCGCCAGCAGCTCGGACCCTTGGGGCGCTAATGAAAAACTGTTTTTT
CASSSDPWGANEKLFF
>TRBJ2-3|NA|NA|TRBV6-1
TGTGCCAGCAGTGTCCAATCCCAGTCGGGCACAGATACGCAGTATTTT
CASSVQSQSGTDTQYF
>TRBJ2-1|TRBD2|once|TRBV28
TGTGCCAGCAGTTTAATTGGGCGGGAGTGGTACAATGAGCAGTTCTTC
CASSLIGREWYNEQFF
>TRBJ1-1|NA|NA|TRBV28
TGTGCCAGCAGTCGACAGGTTACGGACACTGAAGCTTTCTTT
CASSRQVTDTEAFF
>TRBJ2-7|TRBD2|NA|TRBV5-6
TGTGCCAGCAGCTCGGGGGGATCCTACGAGCAGTACTTC
CASSSGGSYEQYF
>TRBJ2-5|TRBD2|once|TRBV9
TGTGCCAGCAGCGTAGGTCTAGCGGCCCAAGAGACCCAGTACTTC
CASSVGLAAQETQYF
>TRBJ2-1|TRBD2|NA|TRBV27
TGTGCCAGCAGTTCGACTAGCGGGAGAACTTACAATGAGCAGTTCTTC
CASSSTSGRTYNEQFF
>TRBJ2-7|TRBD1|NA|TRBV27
TGTGGCCCGACAGGGGCTCTTTTGGGTGAGCAGTACTTC
CGPTGALLGEQYF
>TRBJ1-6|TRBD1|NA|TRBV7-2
TGTGCCAGCAGTGCCCGGACAGGGATCAATTCACCCCTCCACTTT
CASSARTGINSPLHF
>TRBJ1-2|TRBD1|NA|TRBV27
TGTGCCAGCAGACTAAACCCCAGGGGGCCTGGGGGCTACACCTTC
CASRLNPRGPGGYTF
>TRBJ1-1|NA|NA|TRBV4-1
TGCGCCAGCAGCCTAGTAGGGTCGGGGGGGAAGGGAGCTTTCTTT
CASSLVGSGGKGAFF
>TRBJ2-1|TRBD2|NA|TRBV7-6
TGTGCCAGCAGCCTAGCGGGGGACTCCTACAATGAGCAGTTCTTC
CASSLAGDSYNEQFF
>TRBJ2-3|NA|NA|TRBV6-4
TGTGCCAGCAGTCGGGACAGCACAGATACGCAGTATTTT
CASSRDSTDTQYF
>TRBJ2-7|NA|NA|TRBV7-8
TGTGCCAGCAGCCCTACCCCAGGGGGGACAACACCCTACGAGCAGTACTTC
CASSPTPGGTTPYEQYF
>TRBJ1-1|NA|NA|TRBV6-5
TGTGCCAGCAGTTACTTGGACCAGAACACTGAAGCTTTCTTT
CASSYLDQNTEAFF
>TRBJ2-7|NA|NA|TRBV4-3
TGCGCCAGCAGCCAAGATTGGCTAACCTACGAGCAGTACTTC
CASSQDWLTYEQYF